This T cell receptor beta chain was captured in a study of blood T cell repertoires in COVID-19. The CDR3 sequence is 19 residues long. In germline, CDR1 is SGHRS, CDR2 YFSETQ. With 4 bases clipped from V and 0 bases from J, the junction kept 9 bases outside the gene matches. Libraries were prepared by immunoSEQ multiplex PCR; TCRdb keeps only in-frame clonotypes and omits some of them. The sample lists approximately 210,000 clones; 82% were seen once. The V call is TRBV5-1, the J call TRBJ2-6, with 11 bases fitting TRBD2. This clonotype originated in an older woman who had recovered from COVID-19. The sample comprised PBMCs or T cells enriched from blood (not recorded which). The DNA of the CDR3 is TGCGCCAGCAGCGGACCGGGACTAGCGGCAAGCTCTGGGGCCAACGTCCTGACTTTC. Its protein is CASSGPGLAASSGANVLTF.